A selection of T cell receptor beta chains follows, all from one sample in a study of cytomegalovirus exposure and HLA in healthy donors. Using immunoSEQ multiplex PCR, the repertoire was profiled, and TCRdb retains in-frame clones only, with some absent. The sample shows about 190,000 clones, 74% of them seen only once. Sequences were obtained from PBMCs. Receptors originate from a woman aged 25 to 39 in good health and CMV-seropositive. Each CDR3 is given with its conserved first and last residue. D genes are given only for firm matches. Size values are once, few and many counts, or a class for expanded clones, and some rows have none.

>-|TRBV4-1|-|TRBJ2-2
TGCGCCAGCAGCCGGATACAGGGGGGGACCGGGGAGCTGTTTTTT
CASSRIQGGTGELFF
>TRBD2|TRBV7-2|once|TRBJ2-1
TGTGCCAGCAGCTTTAGCGGGAGGGAATTCTTC
CASSFSGREFF
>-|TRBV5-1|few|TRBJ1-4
TGCGCCAGCAGCTTGATGGGACAAACTAATGAAAAACTGTTTTTT
CASSLMGQTNEKLFF
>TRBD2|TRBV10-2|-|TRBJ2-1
TGCGCCAGCAGTGACCTAGCGGGGTATAATGAGCAGTTCTTC
CASSDLAGYNEQFF
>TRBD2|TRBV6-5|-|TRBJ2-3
TGTGCCAGCGGGACTAGCCCAGATACGCAGTATTTT
CASGTSPDTQYF
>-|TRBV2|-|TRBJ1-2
TGTGCCAGCATTCTGGACGGACTTAGGGGCTACACCTTC
CASILDGLRGYTF
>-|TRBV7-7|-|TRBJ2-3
TGTGCCAGCAGACTCAACAGGGTACGGGCAGATACGCAGTATTTT
CASRLNRVRADTQYF
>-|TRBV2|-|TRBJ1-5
TGTGCCAGCAGTCCGGGACTGAGTAATGAGCCCCAGCATTTT
CASSPGLSNEPQHF
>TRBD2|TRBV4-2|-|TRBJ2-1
TGTGCCAGCAGCCAACCCCCCATTAGCGGGAGTTCCAATGAGCAGTTCTTC
CASSQPPISGSSNEQFF
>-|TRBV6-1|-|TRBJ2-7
TGTGCCAGCAGTGTTGGAGACTTTACCTACGAGCAGTACTTC
CASSVGDFTYEQYF
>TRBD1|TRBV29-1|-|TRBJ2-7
TGCAGCGTCATCCGGGACAGGGGCTCCTACGAGCAGTACTTC
CSVIRDRGSYEQYF
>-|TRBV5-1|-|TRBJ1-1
TGCGCCAGCAGCTCCATCCTGCGGGACACTGAAGCTTTCTTT
CASSSILRDTEAFF
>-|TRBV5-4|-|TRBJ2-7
TGTGCCAGCAGCTTGGGCGGTGGGGGGGGACACTCCTACGAGCAGTACTTC
CASSLGGGGGHSYEQYF
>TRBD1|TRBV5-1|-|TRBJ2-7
TGCGCCAGCAGCTGGGACAGGGTGTGCGAGCAGTACTTC
CASSWDRVCEQYF
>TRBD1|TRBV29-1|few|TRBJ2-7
TGCAGCGTTGAAGATTGGGACAGGGAAGCCTACGAGCAGTACTTC
CSVEDWDREAYEQYF
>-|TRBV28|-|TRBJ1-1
TGTGCCTCTTACACGAACACTGAAGCTTTCTTT
CASYTNTEAFF
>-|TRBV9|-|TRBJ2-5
TGTGCCAGCAGCGGAGGGGGATTCCAAGAGACCCAGTACTTC
CASSGGGFQETQYF
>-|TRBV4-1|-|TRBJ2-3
TGCGCCAGCAGCCTGGCTGGGCTTAGCACAGATACGCAGTATTTT
CASSLAGLSTDTQYF
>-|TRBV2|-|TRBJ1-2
TGTGCCAGCAGTGGGAGCTCCTCTAACTATGGCTACACCTTC
CASSGSSSNYGYTF
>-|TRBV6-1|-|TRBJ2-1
TGTGCCAGCAGTGAAGTGGCGGAGAGGCATGAGCAGTTCTTC
CASSEVAERHEQFF
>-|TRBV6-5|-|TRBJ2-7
TGTGCCAGCGCCGTCCAGGAAGGGGCCTACGAGCAGTACTTC
CASAVQEGAYEQYF
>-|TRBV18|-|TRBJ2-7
TGTGCCAGCTCACCCGCGGGCGACGAGCAGTACTTC
CASSPAGDEQYF
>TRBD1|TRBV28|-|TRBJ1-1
TGTGCCAGCAGTCCGGACAGGGCGTTTGGGGCTTTCTTT
CASSPDRAFGAFF
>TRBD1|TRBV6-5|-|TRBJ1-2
TGTGCCAGCAGTTACTCCAGGACAGGGATAAACTATGGCTACACCTTC
CASSYSRTGINYGYTF
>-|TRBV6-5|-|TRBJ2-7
TGTGCCAGCAGGAGAGGGAACGAGCAGTACTTC
CASRRGNEQYF
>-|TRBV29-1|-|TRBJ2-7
TGCAGCGTTGAATTATTAGGCGGGTTCTCCTACGAGCAGTACTTC
CSVELLGGFSYEQYF
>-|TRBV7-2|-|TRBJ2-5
TGTGCCAGCAGCTTAGATGGACCCCAGGGAGAGACCCAGTACTTC
CASSLDGPQGETQYF
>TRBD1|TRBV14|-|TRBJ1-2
TGTGCCAGCAGCCCTCTGACAGGGGGCAATTTTGGCTACACCTTC
CASSPLTGGNFGYTF
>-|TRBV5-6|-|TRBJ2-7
TGTGCCAGCCGGAGGTACCCGAGGCCCGAGCAGTACTTC
CASRRYPRPEQYF
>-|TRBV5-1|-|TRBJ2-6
TGCGCCAGCACCCTAGGGGGGGGCCGTTACTCTGGGGCCAACGTCCTGACTTTC
CASTLGGGRYSGANVLTF
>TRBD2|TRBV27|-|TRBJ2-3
TGTGCCAGCAGTTTAAGGATGCGGGAGGCAGATACGCAGTATTTT
CASSLRMREADTQYF
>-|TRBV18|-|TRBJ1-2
TGTGCCAGCTCACCGTCGGTCTATGGCTACACCTTC
CASSPSVYGYTF
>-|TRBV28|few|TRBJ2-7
TGTGCCAGCAGTTTTCGGTCTCTAACCTACGAGCAGTACTTC
CASSFRSLTYEQYF
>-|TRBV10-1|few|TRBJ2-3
TGCGCCAGCAGTGCGGGTCATACTAGCACAGATACGCAGTATTTT
CASSAGHTSTDTQYF
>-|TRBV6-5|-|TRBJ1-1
TGTGCCAGCAGTTACTCGAGTCTAGGGGCGGCTGAAGCTTTCTTT
CASSYSSLGAAEAFF
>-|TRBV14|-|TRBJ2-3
TGTGCCAGCAGCCAAGGGCGGCAGGGAATCACAGATACGCAGTATTTT
CASSQGRQGITDTQYF
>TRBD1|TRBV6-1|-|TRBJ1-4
TGTGCCGTCCCTGAGACAGGGTTTTATAATGAAAAACTGTTTTTT
CAVPETGFYNEKLFF